Below are 2 T cell receptor beta chains sequenced from a single sample in a study of T cell responses to AZD1222 COVID-19 vaccine. The method was immunoSEQ multiplex PCR; TCRdb's version includes in-frame clones alone and lacks a portion of them. The data show 110,000 to 150,000 clones, with more than 75% seen just once and about 3.1% held by the top ten. The specimen was peripheral blood, collected 28 days after the second AZD1222 dose. These receptors came from an adult who received the AZD1222 COVID-19 vaccine.

V and J are TRBV27 and TRBJ2-5; D is uncertain. From germline, CDR1 is MNHEY and CDR2 SMNVEV (reference sequence). Trimming pared 5 bases from V and 5 bases from J, leaving 15 bases between. The length of the CDR3 is 14 residues. For the CDR3, the DNA is TGTGCCAGCAGTCTGGACGTTGGTACGGAGACCCAGTACTTC. Translating gives CASSLDVGTETQYF.

V usage is TRBV29-1 and J usage is TRBJ1-3; D ambiguous. V lost 6 bases and J 0 bases, leaving 12 bases between the germline ends. The CDR3 runs to 14 residues. The germline CDR1 and CDR2 sequences are SQVTM and ANQGSEA. The CDR3 region is CSVTDFSSGNTIYF. DNA of the CDR3: TGCAGCGTGACCGACTTTAGCTCTGGAAACACCATATATTTT.